The next 17 T cell receptor beta chains were all read from a single sample in a study of T cell responses to AZD1222 COVID-19 vaccine. The protocol was immunoSEQ multiplex PCR, while the TCRdb copy is restricted to in-frame clones and leaves out a portion. In the table there are under 150,000 clones, more than 75% of which are singletons. The sample consisted of peripheral blood, taken 28 days after the second AZD1222 dose. These receptors were collected from an adult who received the AZD1222 COVID-19 vaccine.

The chain is built from TRBV5-1 and TRBJ2-4, with D possibly matching TRBD1 (6 bases). Germline V gives CDR1 SGHRS, CDR2 YFSETQ. CDR3 length: 12 residues. V was clipped by 2 bases and J by 8 bases, with 8 bases between them. In DNA form, the CDR3 reads TGCGCCAGCAGCTTCAGGGGAGACATTCAGTACTTC. The encoded protein is CASSFRGDIQYF.

The V gene is TRBV6-5, the J gene TRBJ1-1; D ambiguous. In germline, CDR1 is MNHEY, CDR2 SVGAGI. The CDR3 length is 12 residues. V was trimmed by 10 bases and J by 0 bases, leaving 9 bases between them. The CDR3 spells CATRPVNTEAFF. Written as DNA, the CDR3 is TGTGCCACCCGTCCGGTGAACACTGAAGCTTTCTTT.

This chain uses TRBV3-1 (or the pseudogene TRBV3-2) with TRBJ2-1; 7 nucleotides align to TRBD2. Germline CDR1 is LGHDT and CDR2 is YNNKEL (reference sequence). V was pared by 4 bases and J by 2 bases, with 11 bases of the junction left unmatched. The CDR3 consists of 17 residues. The CDR3 nucleotides are TGTGCCAGCAGCCCATCCCCCCAGCGGGGAGCCTACAATGAGCAGTTCTTC. Translation: CASSPSPQRGAYNEQFF.

The J gene is TRBJ1-1, the V gene TRBV27, with TRBD1 matching over 7 bases. The CDR3 runs 15 residues. Trimming took 8 bases from V and 5 from J; bases not matched to a gene: 14. The germline gives CDR1 MNHEY, CDR2 SMNVEV (reference sequence). The chain's CDR3 is CASYRQGTTRTEAFF. The CDR3 coding sequence is TGTGCCAGCTACAGACAGGGCACAACGAGGACTGAAGCTTTCTTT.

The J gene is TRBJ1-5, the V gene TRBV19, with 7 bases matching TRBD1. Germline CDR1 LNHDA, CDR2 SQIVND (reference sequence). CDR3 length equals 17 residues. V gave up 5 bases and J gave up 1 base; unmatched junction bases: 11. CDR3 in DNA: TGTGCCAGTAGTGGGGACAGCTTCATTGGGAGCAATCAGCCCCAGCATTTT. Translation: CASSGDSFIGSNQPQHF.

This sequence joins TRBV10-3 and TRBJ2-5; 8 bases are a match to TRBD2. Germline loops: CDR1 ENHRY, CDR2 SYGVKD. This CDR3 region has 16 residues. V gave up 8 bases and J gave up 5 bases; unmatched junction bases: 16. The DNA for the CDR3 is TGTGCCATCGGGCTGGGGACTAGGGGGGGGCGGGAGACCCAGTACTTC. This encodes CAIGLGTRGGRETQYF.

The chain recombines TRBV5-1 with TRBJ2-3; 13 bases align to TRBD2. Losses at the gene ends were 4 bases for V and 5 bases for J; bases not matched to a gene: 7. Germline CDR1 and CDR2: SGHRS and YFSETQ. This CDR3 region has 16 residues. CDR3 bases: TGCGCCAGCAGCCTCGGACTAGCGGGAGTGGGAGATACGCAGTATTTT. Protein sequence: CASSLGLAGVGDTQYF.

J is TRBJ1-2 and V is TRBV3-1 (or the pseudogene TRBV3-2); D uncertain. The CDR3 loop spans 14 amino acids. Trimming left V 0 bases short and J 1 base short, with 6 bases between. Germline values: CDR1 LGHDT, CDR2 YNNKEL (reference sequence). CDR3 nucleotide sequence: TGTGCCAGCAGCCAAGACCCGTTTAACTATGGCTACACCTTC. This codes for CASSQDPFNYGYTF.

The J gene is TRBJ2-2, the V gene TRBV5-1; D gene unclear. With 0 bases removed from V and 5 bases from J, the gap between germline ends came to 8 bases. Germline V gene lookup returns CDR1 SGHRS and CDR2 YFSETQ. The CDR3 covers 14 residues. The CDR3 region is CASSLGPLTGELFF. For the CDR3, the DNA is TGCGCCAGCAGCTTGGGTCCGCTTACCGGGGAGCTGTTTTTT.

CDR3 in amino acids: CSVEETGGSYEQYF. DNA of the CDR3: TGCAGCGTTGAGGAGACAGGGGGCTCCTACGAGCAGTACTTC. This chain uses TRBV29-1 with TRBJ2-7; 9 nucleotides agree with TRBD1. V was pared by 3 bases and J by 0 bases, with 3 bases of the junction left unmatched. Germline V lookup: CDR1 SQVTM, CDR2 ANQGSEA. The CDR3 is 14 amino acids.

V usage is TRBV3-1 (or the pseudogene TRBV3-2) and J usage is TRBJ1-2; D is unresolved. CDR3 size: 16 residues. V dropped 2 bases and J dropped 4 bases, with 17 bases sitting between them. CDR1 is LGHDT and CDR2 is YNNKEL in the germline V gene (reference sequence). In DNA, the CDR3 is TGTGCCAGCAGCCAACGGTTCACCGACTCGAGCTATGGCTACACCTTC. Encoded protein: CASSQRFTDSSYGYTF.

CDR3 loop: CASSLQGSLNTEAFF. CDR3 nucleotides: TGTGCCAGCAGCTTGCAGGGCAGCCTTAACACTGAAGCTTTCTTT. This sequence joins TRBV5-5 and TRBJ1-1; possible D gene TRBD1, 5 bases. The CDR3 is 15 amino acids. V was trimmed by 1 base and J by 2 bases, leaving 12 bases between them. Germline values: CDR1 SGHKS, CDR2 YYEKEE (reference sequence).

J is TRBJ1-5 and V is TRBV24-1; tentatively, D is TRBD1 (5 bases). This CDR3 has 14 amino acids. Germline CDR1 reads KGHDR; CDR2 reads SFDVKD. Trimming took off 3 bases at V and 5 bases at J, with 10 bases between the two ends. This chain's CDR3 is CATSDPGLYQPQHF. CDR3 nucleotides: TGTGCCACCAGTGATCCGGGACTTTATCAGCCCCAGCATTTT.

This rearrangement joins TRBV5-8 to TRBJ1-2; D is possibly TRBD1 (5 bases). The length of the CDR3 is 13 residues. Deletions cut 4 bases from V and 5 bases from J, with 12 bases between. Germline CDR1 SGHTS, CDR2 YDEGEE. The CDR3 sequence is CASSPGTGYGYTF. CDR3 sequence (DNA): TGTGCCAGCAGCCCAGGGACGGGATATGGCTACACCTTC.

The chain recombines TRBV11-1 with TRBJ1-1, with 8 nucleotides matching TRBD1. J lost 8 bases, V lost 6 bases, and 11 bases had no gene match. Germline V gene lookup returns CDR1 SGHAT and CDR2 FQDESV (reference sequence). The CDR3 length is 14 residues. CDR3 in amino acids: CASSPGQGLKEAFF. CDR3 in DNA: TGTGCCAGCAGTCCCGGACAGGGATTGAAAGAAGCTTTCTTT.

This clone has just one count. This rearrangement joins TRBV3-1 (or the pseudogene TRBV3-2) to TRBJ1-1, with D unclear. In germline, CDR1 is LGHDT, CDR2 YNNKEL (reference sequence). The CDR3 is 13 residues long. V dropped 1 base and J dropped 8 bases, with 11 bases sitting between them. In DNA form, the CDR3 reads TGTGCCAGCAGCCAAGGGGCAGCCTCAGAAGCTTTCTTT. Protein: CASSQGAASEAFF.

The chain couples TRBV6-5 to TRBJ1-5; D may be TRBD1 (6 bases). V lost 5 bases and J 6 bases, leaving 17 bases between the germline ends. The CDR3 is made up of 15 amino acids. CDR1 MNHEY and CDR2 SVGAGI come from the germline V gene. As DNA, the CDR3 is TGTGCCAGCAGTCCCTTCCAGGGGACGGTTCAGCCCCAGCATTTT. It encodes CASSPFQGTVQPQHF.